Shown below are 28 T cell receptor beta chains from a single sample sequenced in a study of cytomegalovirus exposure and HLA in healthy donors. The protocol was immunoSEQ multiplex PCR, while the TCRdb copy is restricted to in-frame clones and leaves out a portion. The repertoire has about 73,000 clones, 90% to 95% of them found once; the top ten carry less than 3.5%. The source material was PBMCs. These receptors all come from a young man in good health and CMV-seronegative.

With respect to this clone: The junction and the germline gene differ at one end; a read error may be behind it. The rearrangement links TRBV7-3 to TRBJ1-2, with D uncertain. CDR1 and CDR2 (germline): SGHTA, FQGTGA. The CDR3 totals 13 residues. For the CDR3, the DNA is TGTGCCAGCAGCCCCCTAGGGAGTATGGGGTACGCCTTC. Translated: CASSPLGSMGYAF.

This chain uses TRBV5-1 with TRBJ2-7, with 8 bases lining up with TRBD2. V lost 0 bases to trimming and J lost 6 bases; unmatched junction nucleotides: 5. This CDR3 contains 14 residues. Germline values: CDR1 SGHRS, CDR2 YFSETQ. CDR3 DNA sequence: TGCGCCAGCAGCTTGGCAAGCGGGGGTCTCGAGCAGTACTTC. Amino acids: CASSLASGGLEQYF.

The chain couples TRBV28 to TRBJ2-3; D perhaps matches TRBD1 (6 bases). In germline, CDR1 is MDHEN, CDR2 SYDVKM. Trimming took 1 base from V and 5 from J, leaving 10 bases between them. The CDR3 loop spans 14 amino acids. The CDR3 here is CASSLFRGEDTQYF. Written as DNA, the CDR3 is TGTGCCAGCAGTTTATTCAGGGGTGAAGATACGCAGTATTTT. Drawing the rest from reference TRBV28 and TRBJ2-3, the complete variable domain is DVKVTQSSRYLVKRTGEKVFLECVQDMDHENMFWYRQDPGLGLRLIYFSYDVKMKEKGDIPEGYSVSREKKERFSLILESASTNQTSMYLCASSLFRGEDTQYFGPGTRLTVL.

J is TRBJ2-2 and V is TRBV28, with 7 nucleotides matching TRBD1. Trimming took 3 bases from V and 4 from J; bases not matched to a gene: 2. Germline loops: CDR1 MDHEN, CDR2 SYDVKM. The CDR3 sequence is 14 residues long. CDR3 region: CASSFTGATGELFF. For the CDR3, the DNA is TGTGCCAGCAGTTTTACAGGGGCCACCGGGGAGCTGTTTTTT. Looking up the rest from reference TRBV28 and TRBJ2-2 gives the full variable domain: DVKVTQSSRYLVKRTGEKVFLECVQDMDHENMFWYRQDPGLGLRLIYFSYDVKMKEKGDIPEGYSVSREKKERFSLILESASTNQTSMYLCASSFTGATGELFFGEGSRLTVL.

CDR3 nucleotide sequence: TGCAGCGTTGAAGCCACAGGGTTTGGGACCCAGTACTTC. Its protein is CSVEATGFGTQYF. This rearrangement joins TRBV29-1 to TRBJ2-5; weak D call: TRBD1 (6 bases). The CDR3 length is 13 residues. The germline CDR1 and CDR2 sequences are SQVTM and ANQGSEA. The V end was cut by 1 base, the J end by 7 bases, with 13 bases between.

This sequence joins TRBV5-6 and TRBJ2-7; 7 nucleotides align to TRBD1. V lost 0 bases to trimming and J lost 1 base; unmatched junction nucleotides: 4. The CDR3 sequence is 15 residues long. Germline CDR1 SGHDT, CDR2 YYEEEE. The CDR3, as DNA: TGTGCCAGCAGCTTGGACAGGGGTCTTTCCTACGAGCAGTACTTC. This encodes CASSLDRGLSYEQYF. Filled out from reference TRBV5-6 and TRBJ2-7, the complete variable domain reads DAGVTQSPTHLIKTRGQQVTLRCSPKSGHDTVSWYQQALGQGPQFIFQYYEEEERQRGNFPDRFSGHQFPNYSSELNVNALLLGDSALYLCASSLDRGLSYEQYFGPGTRLTVT.

The V gene is TRBV6-1, the J gene TRBJ1-4; 8 bases fit TRBD1. V trimming: 8 bases; J trimming: 8 bases; junction bases outside the gene matches: 7. Germline V gene lookup returns CDR1 MNHNS and CDR2 SASEGT. The CDR3 is 13 amino acids. The CDR3 DNA reads as TGTGCCAGCCGGGGCAGGGGGCAAGAAAAACTGTTTTTT. Residues: CASRGRGQEKLFF.

The chain employs TRBV9 and TRBJ1-3; unclear D gene. Trimming took 1 base from V and 0 from J, leaving 8 bases between them. Germline-derived CDR1 and CDR2 are SGDLS and YYNGEE. CDR3 length equals 15 residues. The chain's CDR3 is CASSVSDYSGNTIYF. The CDR3 coding sequence is TGTGCCAGCAGCGTATCCGACTACTCTGGAAACACCATATATTTT.

The J gene is TRBJ1-6, the V gene TRBV6-4; D might be TRBD1 (5 bases). The CDR3 runs to 14 residues. V lost 2 bases and J lost 7, with 9 bases in between. In germline, CDR1 is MRHNA, CDR2 SNTAGT. CDR3 nucleotide sequence: TGTGCCAGCAGTGACGGGGGAGGGAATTCACCCCTCCACTTT. Translating gives CASSDGGGNSPLHF.

This chain uses TRBV18 with TRBJ1-2; perhaps TRBD1 as D (5 bases). Germline V CDR1 and CDR2: KGHSH, LQKENI. V was trimmed by 2 bases and J by 4 bases, leaving 11 bases between them. The CDR3 is 14 residues long. The CDR3 region has the DNA TGTGCCAGCTCACCAGAGGCAGGGTTCTATGGCTACACCTTC. Translation: CASSPEAGFYGYTF.

V and J are TRBV7-9 and TRBJ2-7; TRBD2 aligns across 9 bases. The V and J ends lost 3 bases and 2 bases, in that order; junction bases with no gene match: 8. This CDR3 is 16 amino acids long. The germline gives CDR1 SEHNR, CDR2 FQNEAQ (reference sequence). The CDR3 is CASSFLPSGETYEQYF. The CDR3 DNA follows: TGTGCCAGCAGCTTCCTCCCTAGCGGGGAAACCTACGAGCAGTACTTC.

With regard to this clone: One junction end does not reproduce the germline sequence, and a read error may be involved. The genes are TRBV27 and TRBJ2-7, with a weak D call TRBD1 (6 bases). The germline CDR1 and CDR2 sequences are MNHEY and SMNVEV (reference sequence). The length of the CDR3 is 12 residues. DNA of the CDR3: TGTGCCAGCAGGACAGGACAGCAACTATTGGACTTC. Its protein is CASRTGQQLLDF.

The rearrangement joins TRBV5-6 to TRBJ1-2; D possibly corresponds to TRBD1 (6 bases). The germline V gene encodes CDR1 SGHDT and CDR2 YYEEEE. Trimming took off 2 bases at V and 8 bases at J, with 22 bases between the two ends. The CDR3 length is 16 residues. The CDR3 DNA reads as TGTGCCAGCAGCTTAGGTCCGACAGGAGGCCCGGGGGGCTACACCTTC. Its translation is CASSLGPTGGPGGYTF.

The chain links TRBV7-8 to TRBJ1-2; 9 nucleotides agree with TRBD1. Germline V gene data show CDR1 as SGHVS and CDR2 as FQNEAQ. Trimming removed 2 bases from V and 2 bases from J; junction bases left unmatched: 6. The CDR3 totals 16 residues. CDR3 region: CASSLRDRGFNYGYTF. Here the CDR3 DNA reads TGTGCCAGCAGCTTACGCGACAGGGGGTTCAACTATGGCTACACCTTC.

This chain connects TRBV27 to TRBJ2-5; 12 bases agree with TRBD2. V shed 9 bases and J 6 bases; nucleotides not matched to a gene: 5. Per the germline V gene, CDR1 is MNHEY and CDR2 is SMNVEV (reference sequence). The CDR3 extends over 13 amino acids. This chain's CDR3 is CASRLAGEKTQYF. The CDR3 DNA follows: TGTGCCAGTCGACTAGCGGGGGAGAAGACCCAGTACTTC.

The gene calls are TRBV14 and TRBJ1-1, with TRBD1 matching 9 bases. CDR1 is SGHDN, CDR2 FVKESK, per germline. Trimming removed 4 bases from V and 1 base from J; junction bases left unmatched: 10. This CDR3 comprises 17 residues. CDR3 DNA sequence: TGTGCCAGCAGCCCCTTGGGGACAGGGTACGGGAACACTGAAGCTTTCTTT. It codes for CASSPLGTGYGNTEAFF.

The chain employs TRBV30 and TRBJ1-1; D may be TRBD1 (5 bases). This CDR3 region has 11 residues. The ends were cut back, 5 bases at V and 3 bases at J, with 7 bases in the middle. Germline V lookup: CDR1 GTSNPN, CDR2 SVGIG (reference sequence). The CDR3 loop is CAWEQDTEAFF. The CDR3 DNA follows: TGTGCCTGGGAACAGGACACTGAAGCTTTCTTT.

This chain connects TRBV19 to TRBJ2-1, with 8 bases that match TRBD2. Germline CDR1 is LNHDA and CDR2 is SQIVND (reference sequence). V trimming: 3 bases; J trimming: 5 bases; junction bases outside the gene matches: 6. The CDR3 has 15 residues. The CDR3: CASSISSGFNNEQFF. CDR3 sequence (DNA): TGTGCCAGTAGTATCTCTAGCGGGTTTAACAATGAGCAGTTCTTC.

The CDR3 nucleotides are TGTGCCAGTAGTATAAACACAGACCTTGGCTACACCTTC. The encoded protein is CASSINTDLGYTF. The chain recombines TRBV19 with TRBJ1-2; D is uncertain. Germline assignment: CDR1 LNHDA and CDR2 SQIVND (reference sequence). V shed 2 bases and J shed 7 bases, with 11 bases lying between them. The length of the CDR3 is 13 residues.

CDR3: CASSESGLLGGYTF. The CDR3 DNA reads TGTGCCAGCAGCGAATCAGGGTTGTTGGGTGGCTACACCTTC. The V and J genes are TRBV9 and TRBJ1-2; D possibly corresponds to TRBD1 (5 bases). CDR3 length: 14 residues. CDR1 SGDLS and CDR2 YYNGEE come from the germline V gene. The V and J ends lost 3 bases and 7 bases respectively, with 16 bases between them.

This clone was seen a handful of times. The rearrangement joins TRBV19 to TRBJ1-1; TRBD1 might be the D (5 bases). The CDR3 sequence is 15 residues long. Germline CDR1 reads LNHDA; CDR2 reads SQIVND (reference sequence). Trimming cost V 1 base and J 0 bases, with 9 bases left between them. This chain's CDR3 is CASSIVGVMNTEAFF. The CDR3 DNA reads as TGTGCCAGTAGTATAGTAGGGGTAATGAACACTGAAGCTTTCTTT.

CDR3 amino acids: CASSWSRDRDQPQHF. The CDR3 DNA follows: TGTGCCAGCAGTTGGTCCCGGGACAGGGACCAGCCCCAGCATTTT. The chain recombines TRBV6-5 with TRBJ1-5; 9 bases map to TRBD1. CDR1 MNHEY and CDR2 SVGAGI come from the germline V gene. The CDR3 has 15 amino acids. Trimming at V came to 4 bases and at J to 7 bases, leaving 8 bases not matched to a gene.

The gene calls are TRBV6-4 and TRBJ2-1; 12 nucleotides agree with TRBD2. Germline V gives CDR1 MRHNA, CDR2 SNTAGT. The CDR3 consists of 16 residues. After removal of 6 bases from V and 2 bases from J, the junction contained 5 bases not matched to a gene. The CDR3 DNA reads TGTGCCAGCAGCCCTCTAGCGGGGGGGACCTACAATGAGCAGTTCTTC. It specifies CASSPLAGGTYNEQFF.

The V call is TRBV6-1, the J call TRBJ1-2; tentative D call: TRBD1 (6 bases). Germline V lookup: CDR1 MNHNS, CDR2 SASEGT. This CDR3 contains 15 residues. The V gene lost 4 bases and the J gene lost 7 bases, with 19 bases spanning the gap. DNA for the CDR3: TGTGCCAGCAGTGCAGGACAGCCCTGGGGGGGTGGCTACACCTTC. Amino acids: CASSAGQPWGGGYTF.

This clone was observed a single time. This rearrangement joins TRBV7-2 to TRBJ2-5; 16 nucleotides match TRBD2. This CDR3 contains 18 residues. In germline, CDR1 is SGHTA, CDR2 FQGNSA. V shed 1 base, J shed 5 bases, and the junction held 7 bases outside the gene matches. This CDR3 reads CASSLGGLAGGPYETQYF. The CDR3 coding sequence is TGTGCCAGCAGCTTAGGGGGACTAGCGGGGGGGCCATACGAGACCCAGTACTTC.

This chain connects TRBV2 to TRBJ2-1, with D maybe TRBD1 (6 bases). The CDR3 loop spans 15 amino acids. Trimming pared 6 bases from V and 4 bases from J, leaving 16 bases between. The V gene's germline CDR1 is SNHLY and CDR2 FYNNEI. The CDR3 protein is CASREGHLGYNEQFF. CDR3 in DNA: TGTGCCAGCAGAGAGGGACACCTGGGGTACAATGAGCAGTTCTTC.

This rearrangement joins TRBV10-3 to TRBJ1-2; D uncertain. V shed 1 base and J shed 5 bases, with 8 bases lying between them. The CDR3 runs 13 residues. Germline V CDR1 and CDR2: ENHRY, SYGVKD. The CDR3 loop is CAISEYGLYGYTF. CDR3 nucleotide sequence: TGTGCCATCAGTGAGTACGGACTATATGGCTACACCTTC.

The chain has TRBV28 and TRBJ2-1; D may be TRBD2 (6 bases). Germline CDR1 MDHEN, CDR2 SYDVKM. Trimming pared 6 bases from V and 9 bases from J, leaving 18 bases between. The CDR3 length is 14 residues. CDR3: CASSIGTAGGEQFF. DNA for the CDR3: TGTGCCAGCAGCATAGGGACGGCCGGGGGTGAGCAGTTCTTC.